The 25 T cell receptor beta chains given below trace back to one sample, sequenced in a study of blood T cell repertoires in COVID-19. Data came from immunoSEQ multiplex PCR; TCRdb stores just in-frame clones and leaves some out. Among about 170,000 clones listed, 60% to 85% were seen once. The specimen sequenced was peripheral blood. The origin of the receptors is a man between 60 and 70 years old with acute or convalescent COVID-19.

V gene TRBV27 combines with J gene TRBJ2-3; the D gene is possibly TRBD2 (7 bases). Germline CDR1 reads MNHEY; CDR2 reads SMNVEV (reference sequence). The CDR3 extends over 14 amino acids. Trimming stripped 8 bases from V and 2 bases from J, with 14 bases between. The CDR3 sequence is CASGLRGLTDTQYF. The CDR3 coding sequence is TGTGCCAGCGGGTTGCGGGGGCTCACAGATACGCAGTATTTT.

Of note for this clone: The junction departs from the called germline gene at one end, perhaps through a read error. CDR3 amino acids: CASSGWGDRGYLF. In DNA form, the CDR3 reads TGTGCCAGCAGCGGGTGGGGGGACCGAGGTTATCTCTTC. The chain has TRBV5-6 and TRBJ1-2, with D possibly being TRBD1 (5 bases). The CDR3 has 13 amino acids. CDR1 and CDR2 (germline): SGHDT, YYEEEE.

The genes are TRBV19 and TRBJ2-3; 11 nucleotides align to TRBD1. Germline assignment: CDR1 LNHDA and CDR2 SQIVND (reference sequence). After removal of 5 bases from V and 3 bases from J, the junction contained 10 bases not matched to a gene. The CDR3 contains 17 residues. CDR3 in DNA: TGTGCCAGTAGTCCGTTCGGGGGGACAGGGGGAACAGATACGCAGTATTTT. It codes for CASSPFGGTGGTDTQYF.

This chain uses TRBV24-1 with TRBJ2-6; perhaps TRBD1 as D (6 bases). Germline V gene sequence: CDR1 KGHDR, CDR2 SFDVKD. CDR3 length equals 18 residues. The V end lost 5 bases, the J end lost 4 bases, and 20 bases lay between the germline ends. The CDR3 DNA sequence: TGTGCCACCAGTGGAGAAACAGGGATCTTGAACGGGGCCAACGTCCTGACTTTC. This encodes CATSGETGILNGANVLTF.

The V and J genes are TRBV30 and TRBJ1-1; TRBD1 aligns across 8 bases. The CDR3 spans 12 residues. The junction had 5 bases not matched to a gene; V was cut back by 1 base and J by 10 bases. Per the germline V gene, CDR1 is GTSNPN and CDR2 is SVGIG (reference sequence). This chain's CDR3 is CAWSGQGLAAFF. CDR3 nucleotides: TGTGCCTGGAGTGGACAGGGGCTGGCAGCTTTCTTT.

The J gene is TRBJ1-5, the V gene TRBV18, with 7 bases lining up with TRBD1. Germline values: CDR1 KGHSH, CDR2 LQKENI. The CDR3 consists of 15 residues. With V trimmed by 4 bases and J by 3 bases, 6 bases remained unmatched. CDR3 DNA sequence: TGTGCCAGCTCACTAACGACAGGGAACAATCAGCCCCAGCATTTT. Encoded protein: CASSLTTGNNQPQHF.

CDR3 amino acids: CASSQGGLSYGYTF. In DNA form, the CDR3 reads TGTGCCAGCAGCCAAGGGGGCCTTAGCTATGGCTACACCTTC. V and J are TRBV3-1 (or the pseudogene TRBV3-2) and TRBJ1-2; perhaps TRBD1 as D (5 bases). This CDR3 is 14 amino acids long. V dropped 1 base and J dropped 4 bases, with 10 bases sitting between them. Germline assignment: CDR1 LGHDT and CDR2 YNNKEL (reference sequence).

This chain joins TRBV5-1 and TRBJ2-2; 13 nucleotides line up with TRBD2. This CDR3 region has 19 residues. After removal of 0 bases from V and 1 base from J, the junction contained 6 bases not matched to a gene. The germline gives CDR1 SGHRS, CDR2 YFSETQ. This CDR3 is CASSLGPRTSGGNTGELFF. CDR3 DNA: TGCGCCAGCAGCTTGGGTCCCCGGACTAGCGGGGGGAACACCGGGGAGCTGTTTTTT. The variable domain in full, completed from reference TRBV5-1 and TRBJ2-2, reads KAGVTQTPRYLIKTRGQQVTLSCSPISGHRSVSWYQQTPGQGLQFLFEYFSETQRNKGNFPGRFSGRQFSNSRSEMNVSTLELGDSALYLCASSLGPRTSGGNTGELFFGEGSRLTVL.

This rearrangement joins TRBV6-5 to TRBJ2-7, with 10 bases aligning to TRBD1. Losses at the gene ends were 7 bases for V and 4 bases for J; bases not matched to a gene: 7. The CDR3 length is 14 residues. CDR1 is MNHEY, CDR2 SVGAGI, per germline. This CDR3 is CASKRQGAMYEQYF. As DNA, the CDR3 is TGTGCCAGCAAAAGACAGGGGGCCATGTACGAGCAGTACTTC.

This rearrangement joins TRBV28 to TRBJ1-2; D unresolved. Per germline, CDR1 MDHEN and CDR2 SYDVKM. The CDR3 has 12 amino acids. V lost 6 bases to trimming and J lost 7 bases, with 12 bases between them. Written as DNA, the CDR3 is TGTGCCAGCAGCCGAGGTCGGAGTGGCTACACCTTC. This sequence encodes CASSRGRSGYTF.

The chain recombines TRBV3-1 (or the pseudogene TRBV3-2) with TRBJ1-2; D gene uncertain. The germline V gene encodes CDR1 LGHDT and CDR2 YNNKEL (reference sequence). V lost 1 base and J lost 7, with 13 bases in between. This CDR3 contains 14 residues. The DNA of the CDR3 is TGTGCCAGCAGCCAAGCTACGGGATTCGGTGGCTACACCTTC. Translated: CASSQATGFGGYTF.

This chain uses TRBV6-5 with TRBJ1-3, with TRBD1 matching 7 bases. Germline trimming cut 7 bases from V and 0 bases from J; bases unmatched to any gene: 3. Germline assignment: CDR1 MNHEY and CDR2 SVGAGI. The CDR3 runs 14 residues. The CDR3 DNA reads TGTGCCAGCACGGACAGGCACTCTGGAAACACCATATATTTT. This encodes CASTDRHSGNTIYF.

This clone was recorded a few times. V gene TRBV19 combines with J gene TRBJ2-2; perhaps TRBD1 as D (6 bases). Germline CDR1 reads LNHDA; CDR2 reads SQIVND (reference sequence). V was pared by 3 bases and J by 6 bases, with 17 bases between. The CDR3 consists of 16 residues. CDR3 residues: CASSIRDTHSSGELFF. CDR3 nucleotide sequence: TGTGCCAGTAGTATCCGGGACACCCACTCCTCCGGGGAGCTGTTTTTT.

The rearrangement uses TRBV3-1 (or the pseudogene TRBV3-2) and TRBJ2-2; D is possibly TRBD1 (6 bases). The germline V and J ends were trimmed by 4 bases and 1 base, with 7 bases remaining between them. The germline gives CDR1 LGHDT, CDR2 YNNKEL (reference sequence). The CDR3 is made up of 14 amino acids. CDR3 coding DNA: TGTGCCAGCAGCCCACAGGGGAACACCGGGGAGCTGTTTTTT. Translating gives CASSPQGNTGELFF.

The V and J genes are TRBV21-1 and TRBJ2-5; the D call in the table, TRBD1, was not verified against the DNA. TRBV21-1 corresponds to a pseudogene. This CDR3 has 16 amino acids. This CDR3 is CASSSPMDRGEETQYF. The CDR3 DNA reads TGTGCCAGCAGCTCCCCAATGGACAGGGGCGAAGAGACCCAGTACTTC.

The chain is built from TRBV2 and TRBJ2-3; maybe TRBD2 (5 bases). This CDR3 region has 13 residues. CDR1 and CDR2 (germline): SNHLY, FYNNEI. Trimming removed 10 bases from V and 7 bases from J, with 18 bases in between. CDR3 DNA sequence: TGTGCCATCGCCGTCCGGACTTCAAATACGCAGTATTTT. Translated, it gives CAIAVRTSNTQYF.

The chain uses TRBV9 and TRBJ2-7; tentative D call: TRBD1 (7 bases). This CDR3 region has 14 residues. The germline V and J ends were trimmed by 4 bases and 6 bases, with 17 bases remaining between them. Germline CDR1 and CDR2: SGDLS and YYNGEE. CDR3 bases: TGTGCCAGCAGCCGACAGGGAGGACAATCCGAGCAGTACTTC. The encoded protein is CASSRQGGQSEQYF.

This chain links TRBV6-6 with TRBJ1-2; 10 nucleotides line up with TRBD1. The CDR3 loop spans 12 amino acids. V lost 11 bases, J lost 8 bases, and 8 bases stayed unmatched. CDR1 is MNHNY and CDR2 is SVGAGI in the germline V gene (reference sequence). The CDR3: CAVRTGGNGYTF. The CDR3 coding sequence is TGTGCCGTGCGGACAGGGGGAAACGGCTACACCTTC.

The rearrangement uses TRBV11-2 and TRBJ1-6, with 10 nucleotides matching TRBD1. The V gene end was trimmed by 5 bases and the J gene end by 10 bases; junction bases not matched to a gene: 5. CDR1 SGHAT and CDR2 FQNNGV come from the germline V gene. There are 14 residues in the CDR3. CDR3 sequence: CASSPQTGGSPLHF. The CDR3 DNA is TGTGCCAGCAGCCCACAGACAGGGGGCTCACCCCTCCACTTT.

The chain employs TRBV2 and TRBJ1-2, with TRBD1 matching over 7 bases. Germline V gene lookup returns CDR1 SNHLY and CDR2 FYNNEI. After removal of 6 bases from V and 4 bases from J, the junction contained 11 bases not matched to a gene. The CDR3 is made up of 15 amino acids. The CDR3 DNA reads as TGTGCCAGCAGGGTCGACCCGGGACAGCCCTATGGCTACACCTTC. It specifies CASRVDPGQPYGYTF.

CDR3 sequence reads: CASSVDSNEQFF. The DNA for the CDR3 is TGTGCCAGCAGTGTAGACAGCAATGAGCAGTTCTTC. J is TRBJ2-1 and V is TRBV2, with D perhaps matching TRBD1 (5 bases). The V and J ends lost 4 bases and 6 bases respectively, with 7 bases between them. This CDR3 has 12 residues. CDR1 SNHLY and CDR2 FYNNEI come from the germline V gene.

V gene TRBV7-2 combines with J gene TRBJ2-3; 12 bases are shared with TRBD1. Germline assignment: CDR1 SGHTA and CDR2 FQGNSA. V shed 7 bases, J shed 2 bases, and the junction held 4 bases outside the gene matches. CDR3 length: 15 amino acids. DNA of the CDR3: TGTGCCAGCAATGGGGACAGGGGGCTCACAGATACGCAGTATTTT. Protein: CASNGDRGLTDTQYF.

This clone showed up just once. The chain joins TRBV9 to TRBJ2-7; TRBD1 aligns across 9 bases. This CDR3 comprises 15 residues. Germline V gene data show CDR1 as SGDLS and CDR2 as YYNGEE. J lost 7 bases, V lost 2 bases, and 10 bases had no gene match. This CDR3 is CASSVYGQGSTEQYF. In DNA, the CDR3 is TGTGCCAGCAGCGTTTACGGACAGGGGTCTACAGAGCAGTACTTC.

The J gene is TRBJ2-3, the V gene TRBV21-1; the D call TRBD1 from the table was never checked on the DNA. TRBV21-1 is marked as a pseudogene. The CDR3 length is 13 residues. The CDR3 nucleotides are TGTGCCAGGAAGGACAGGGCTAGGGATACGCAGTATTTT. Translated: CARKDRARDTQYF.

This clone occurred once. The chain recombines TRBV30 with TRBJ2-7; D is possibly TRBD2 (5 bases). This CDR3 is built from 13 residues. Trimming took 8 bases from V and 5 from J, leaving 19 bases between them. Looked up from germline, CDR1 is GTSNPN and CDR2 is SVGIG (reference sequence). The CDR3 DNA follows: TGTGCCGGCTCTTATCGGGGTATCCACGAGCAGTACTTC. Amino acid sequence: CAGSYRGIHEQYF.